The 3 T cell receptor beta chains presented below share a single source sample, sequenced in a study of T cell responses to AZD1222 COVID-19 vaccine. Produced via immunoSEQ multiplex PCR; TCRdb's table is partial and in-frame only. Here the sample spans more than 95,000 clones, approximately 92% being singletons. Material: peripheral blood, obtained on day 0 of AZD1222 vaccination. The receptor source for this set is an adult in good health.

This chain connects TRBV6-2 or TRBV6-3 to TRBJ2-1; TRBD2 matches 7 bases. The CDR3 has 18 residues. After removal of 5 bases from V and 9 bases from J, the junction contained 22 bases not matched to a gene. Germline V gene sequence: CDR1 MNHEY, CDR2 SVGEGT. CDR3 coding DNA: TGTGCCAGCAGTGCCTTAGAGGCTAGCGGTCCGATTAACGGTGAGCAGTTCTTC. Protein sequence: CASSALEASGPINGEQFF.

CDR3 nucleotides: TGTGCCAGCAGTGTACGGCAGTCATATGAAAAACTGTTTTTT. Amino acid sequence: CASSVRQSYEKLFF. The chain couples TRBV2 to TRBJ1-4; D gene ambiguous. Germline CDR1 and CDR2: SNHLY and FYNNEI. This CDR3 region has 14 residues. V was clipped by 4 bases and J by 6 bases, with 12 bases between them.

This chain uses TRBV29-1 with TRBJ2-2; 11 bases match TRBD2. The CDR3 length is 16 residues. Germline V CDR1 and CDR2: SQVTM, ANQGSEA. Unmatched junction bases numbered 7, after V lost 0 bases and J lost 7 bases. The CDR3 DNA follows: TGCAGCGTTGAAGATCACCTAGCGGGAGGTTTCGGGGAGCTGTTTTTT. Amino acids: CSVEDHLAGGFGELFF.